This T cell receptor beta chain was sequenced for a study of blood T cell dynamics during melanoma immunotherapy. Study-wide findings and caveats: Whether repertoire-driving clones were melanoma-specific could not be determined. At W3, later disease-control patients showed bifurcated PBMC repertoire changes, unlike progressors.

Time point described: pre-treatment baseline. This CDR3 spans 19 amino acids. CDR1 and CDR2 (germline): MDHEN, SYDVKM. V lost 5 bases and J lost 0, with 24 bases in between. Each bulk PBMC sample had 300 to 400 ng DNA loaded. Generated by immunoSEQ multiplex PCR, the TCRdb table keeps only in-frame clones and is missing some. The table shows fewer than 16,000 clones, with over 65% occurring only once. In the case of this clone: What it binds is unknown.

This clonotype originated in a human donor with melanoma. J is TRBJ2-3 and V is TRBV28, with D perhaps matching TRBD1 (5 bases). The sequences come from blood, collected from a patient treated with checkpoint blockade. The CDR3 nucleotides read TGTGCCAGCAGTCCTAACCGTTGGGGCTCGGACCAGAGCACAGATACGCAGTATTTT. It encodes CASSPNRWGSDQSTDTQYF.